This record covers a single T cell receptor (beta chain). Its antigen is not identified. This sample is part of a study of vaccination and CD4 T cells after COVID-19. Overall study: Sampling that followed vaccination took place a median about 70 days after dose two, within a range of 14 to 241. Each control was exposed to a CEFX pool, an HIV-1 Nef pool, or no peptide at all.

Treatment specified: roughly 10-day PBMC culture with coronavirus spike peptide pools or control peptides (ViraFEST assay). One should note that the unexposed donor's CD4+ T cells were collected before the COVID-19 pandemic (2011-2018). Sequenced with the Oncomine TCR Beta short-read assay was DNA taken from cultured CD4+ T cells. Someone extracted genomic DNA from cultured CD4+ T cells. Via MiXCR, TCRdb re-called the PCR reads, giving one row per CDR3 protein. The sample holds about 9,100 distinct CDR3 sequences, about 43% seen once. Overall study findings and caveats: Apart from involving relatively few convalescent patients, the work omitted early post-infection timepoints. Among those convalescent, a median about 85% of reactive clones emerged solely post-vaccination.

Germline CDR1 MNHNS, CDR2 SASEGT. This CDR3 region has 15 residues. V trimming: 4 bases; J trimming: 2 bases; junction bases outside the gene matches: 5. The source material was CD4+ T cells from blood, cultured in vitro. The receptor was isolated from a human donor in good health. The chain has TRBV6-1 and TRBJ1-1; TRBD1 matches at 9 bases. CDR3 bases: TGTGCCAGCAGTGTGGGGACAGGGACCAACACTGAAGCTTTCTTT. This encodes CASSVGTGTNTEAFF.